Included here is one T cell receptor (beta chain) sequence, with context. This specimen comes from a study of blood T cell repertoires in COVID-19. The table came from immunoSEQ multiplex PCR; TCRdb's copy has only in-frame clones and leaves some out. The profile shows about 160,000 clones, around 85% of them singletons. There are 16 residues in the CDR3. Trimming took 4 bases from V and 2 from J, leaving 14 bases between them. The germline V gene has CDR1 KGHSH and CDR2 LQKENI. The chain links TRBV18 to TRBJ2-2; D may be TRBD1 (6 bases). Sequencing input: peripheral blood. This receptor was taken from a human donor with acute or convalescent COVID-19. The donor label of this sample is uncertain. For the CDR3, the DNA is TGTGCCAGCTCACAATCGAGGACAGACAACACCGGGGAGCTGTTTTTT. Protein: CASSQSRTDNTGELFF. Variable domain in full (rest from reference TRBV18 and TRBJ2-2): NAGVMQNPRHLVRRRGQEARLRCSPMKGHSHVYWYRQLPEEGLKFMVYLQKENIIDESGMPKERFSAEFPKEGPSILRIQQVVRGDSAAYFCASSQSRTDNTGELFFGEGSRLTVL.